What follows is one TCR beta chain and its context. Only in-frame clones appear in the TCRdb table, and some are missing; sequencing was by immunoSEQ multiplex PCR. The sample has about 180,000 clones; approximately 92% are singletons. The sample is drawn from a study of control samples from healthy donors and cancer patients. CDR3 length equals 15 residues. The chain uses TRBV21-1 and TRBJ2-3; the DNA was not used to check the table's D call, TRBD2. TRBV21-1 is a recognized pseudogene. Sample: blood. The source is a man aged 25-45 years in good health. CDR3 sequence: CASSNREDSTDTQYF. CDR3 DNA: TGTGCCAGCAGCAACAGGGAGGATAGCACAGATACGCAGTATTTT.